This T cell receptor (beta chain) was recovered during a study of T-cell reconstitution after alpha-beta-depleted transplantation in children. V was cut by 6 bases and J by 6 bases, with 8 bases left in between. The CDR3 has 11 residues. Germline-derived CDR1 and CDR2 are SQVTM and ANQGSEA. The library targeted TCRbeta and was prepared with unique molecular identifiers. TCRdb redid the calling of the PCR reads with MiXCR, one entry per CDR3 protein. The sample carries some 200,000 distinct CDR3 sequences, 5.5% to 7% recorded once. Many counts were recorded for this clonotype. The chain employs TRBV29-1 and TRBJ2-2, with D unclear. The sequence came from a girl under three years old with combined immunodeficiency, due to receive a stem cell transplant. The sequences come from PBMCs, collected before TCRalphabeta/CD19-depleted stem cell transplant. The CDR3 sequence: CSVMMAGELFF. CDR3 DNA sequence: TGCAGCGTAATGATGGCCGGGGAGCTGTTTTTT.